The 20 T cell receptor beta chains listed next were all sequenced from one sample in a study of T-cell reconstitution after alpha-beta-depleted transplantation in children. Molecular barcoding with unique molecular identifiers was used for the TCRbeta library. TCRdb re-called the PCR reads through MiXCR, storing one row per CDR3 protein. This sample has roughly 170,000 distinct CDR3 sequences, with roughly 7.5% found just once. The sample was PBMCs from the stem cell graft donor, taken from the stem cell graft. The receptor source for this set is a human donor who donated a stem cell graft to a child with Wiskott-Aldrich syndrome.

This clonotype was detected many times. This chain uses TRBV7-2 with TRBJ2-6; a weak D match, TRBD2 (5 bases). Germline V CDR1 and CDR2: SGHTA, FQGNSA. This CDR3 has 15 amino acids. With 3 bases removed from V and 1 base from J, the gap between germline ends came to 7 bases. The CDR3 is CASSFRESGANVLTF. The DNA for the CDR3 is TGTGCCAGCAGCTTTCGGGAATCTGGGGCCAACGTCCTGACTTTC. Full variable domain (missing parts from reference TRBV7-2 and TRBJ2-6): GAGVSQSPSNKVTEKGKDVELRCDPISGHTALYWYRQSLGQGLEFLIYFQGNSAPDKSGLPSDRFSAERTGGSVSTLTIQRTQQEDSAVYLCASSFRESGANVLTFGAGSRLTVL.

This clonotype has ten or more counts. The rearrangement links TRBV6-1 to TRBJ2-1; 11 nucleotides match TRBD2. With V trimmed by 4 bases and J by 4 bases, 3 bases remained unmatched. In germline, CDR1 is MNHNS, CDR2 SASEGT. This CDR3 comprises 15 residues. The CDR3, as DNA: TGTGCCAGCAGTGTGACTAGCGGGGAGTACAATGAGCAGTTCTTC. Translating it yields CASSVTSGEYNEQFF.

This clonotype was counted many times. This rearrangement joins TRBV18 to TRBJ1-1, with D tentatively TRBD1 (5 bases). The germline V gene encodes CDR1 KGHSH and CDR2 LQKENI. This CDR3 region has 18 residues. Trimming removed 4 bases from V and 3 bases from J, with 24 bases in between. CDR3 DNA sequence: TGTGCCAGCTCACTTACTACGGGTATTGCTAGGGGCGACACTGAAGCTTTCTTT. Protein product: CASSLTTGIARGDTEAFF.

This clonotype turned up a few times. The chain uses TRBV18 and TRBJ1-4, with D unresolved. V lost 3 bases to trimming and J lost 2 bases, with 4 bases between them. Germline V lookup: CDR1 KGHSH, CDR2 LQKENI. This CDR3 region has 13 residues. CDR3 protein: CASSPKTNEKLFF. CDR3 sequence (DNA): TGTGCCAGCTCACCGAAGACTAATGAAAAACTGTTTTTT.

The chain links TRBV3-1 to TRBJ2-5; D could derive from TRBD1 or TRBD2 (5 bases each). The V end was cut by 2 bases, the J end by 1 base, with 17 bases between. Germline values: CDR1 LGHDT, CDR2 YNNKEL (reference sequence). This CDR3 has 17 residues. CDR3 DNA: TGTGCCAGCAGCCAATGGGGGTCCGGACGGGGCCAAGAGACCCAGTACTTC. Translating it yields CASSQWGSGRGQETQYF.

This clonotype was detected ten times or more. The chain employs TRBV5-1 and TRBJ2-5; no reliable D call. The germline V gene encodes CDR1 SGHRS and CDR2 YFSETQ. The CDR3 runs to 13 residues. V was pared by 2 bases and J by 5 bases, with 10 bases between. CDR3 amino acids: CASSFFSSETQYF. DNA of the CDR3: TGCGCCAGCAGCTTTTTTAGTTCGGAGACCCAGTACTTC.

This clonotype was seen many times. The chain joins TRBV3-1 to TRBJ2-3; tentative D call: TRBD1 (5 bases). The CDR3 is made up of 15 amino acids. V was pared by 1 base and J by 0 bases, with 8 bases between. Looked up from germline, CDR1 is LGHDT and CDR2 is YNNKEL (reference sequence). For the CDR3, the DNA is TGTGCCAGCAGCCAAGGGACAACTAGCACAGATACGCAGTATTTT. This gives the protein CASSQGTTSTDTQYF.

This clonotype was seen at least ten times. The V call is TRBV20-1, the J call TRBJ1-6; D is undetermined. The V and J ends lost 5 bases and 1 base respectively, with 9 bases between them. Germline CDR1 and CDR2: DFQATT and SNEGSKA (reference sequence). The CDR3 has 14 residues. This CDR3 is CSAALRSYNSPLHF. The CDR3 DNA is TGCAGTGCTGCTCTTCGGTCCTATAATTCACCCCTCCACTTT.

Ten or more counts support this clonotype. This chain uses TRBV5-6 with TRBJ1-1; D is perhaps TRBD1 (5 bases). The V and J ends lost 4 bases and 3 bases respectively, with 16 bases between them. Per the germline V gene, CDR1 is SGHDT and CDR2 is YYEEEE. This CDR3 has 15 residues. The DNA of the CDR3 is TGTGCCAGCAGCCTACGTACCGGGACGTACACTGAAGCTTTCTTT. Translated: CASSLRTGTYTEAFF.

This clonotype has just a few counts. The chain joins TRBV7-8 to TRBJ2-4; 8 bases agree with TRBD2. The V segment lost 4 bases and the J segment 0 bases; nucleotides outside the gene matches: 8. The length of the CDR3 is 17 residues. Germline-derived CDR1 and CDR2 are SGHVS and FQNEAQ. CDR3 residues: CASSSGLGRGAKNIQYF. The CDR3 DNA reads TGTGCCAGCAGCTCAGGCCTCGGGAGGGGAGCCAAAAACATTCAGTACTTC.

This clonotype has ten or more counts. The chain recombines TRBV12-3 or TRBV12-4 with TRBJ1-6, with D possibly being TRBD1 (5 bases). This CDR3 is built from 14 residues. Trimming left V 2 bases short and J 10 bases short, with 12 bases between. For the CDR3, the DNA is TGTGCCAGCAGTTTAATGGGGGAAGAGTCACCCCTCCACTTT. Protein product: CASSLMGEESPLHF.

J is TRBJ1-5 and V is TRBV10-2; no reliable D call. This CDR3 is built from 13 residues. V lost 1 base and J 8 bases, leaving 9 bases between the germline ends. CDR1 and CDR2 (germline): WSHSY, SAAADI. CDR3 sequence (DNA): TGCGCCAGCAGTGAGTACACAGCAGAGCCCCAGCATTTT. This codes for CASSEYTAEPQHF.

This clonotype appeared many times. The rearrangement uses TRBV12-3 or TRBV12-4 and TRBJ1-1; D remains unclear. The CDR3 is 11 residues long. V lost 8 bases to trimming and J lost 8 bases, with 12 bases between them. The CDR3 coding sequence is TGTGCCAGCTTCTCAAGGTTAGAAGCTTTCTTT. Its translation is CASFSRLEAFF.

This clonotype was seen repeatedly, ten times or more. The V call is TRBV20-1, the J call TRBJ2-1; D perhaps matches TRBD2 (6 bases). Looked up from germline, CDR1 is DFQATT and CDR2 is SNEGSKA (reference sequence). The CDR3 consists of 11 residues. V was cut by 6 bases and J by 8 bases, with 11 bases left in between. The CDR3 is CSAQREDEQFF. The DNA of the CDR3 is TGCAGTGCCCAGAGGGAGGATGAGCAGTTCTTC.

J is TRBJ2-7 and V is TRBV30, with D perhaps TRBD1 (5 bases). The CDR3 totals 13 residues. The V end lost 0 bases, the J end lost 5 bases, and 11 bases lay between the germline ends. Germline CDR1 is GTSNPN and CDR2 is SVGIG (reference sequence). The DNA of the CDR3 is TGTGCCTGGAGTGTACAAGGCAGGGACGAGCAGTACTTC. Amino acids: CAWSVQGRDEQYF.

In its sample, this clonotype was seen a few times. The chain carries TRBV12-3 or TRBV12-4 and TRBJ2-7; D call uncertain. The CDR3 spans 19 residues. V lost 4 bases and J 4 bases, leaving 29 bases between the germline ends. The CDR3 DNA is TGTGCCAGCAGTTATATAACCGGGTCCACACTCTCACCAATTTACGAGCAGTACTTC. Its protein is CASSYITGSTLSPIYEQYF.

There are many counts of this clonotype. J is TRBJ1-2 and V is TRBV6-5; D is unclear. Trimming took off 2 bases at V and 6 bases at J, with 4 bases between the two ends. This CDR3 has 11 residues. Germline V lookup: CDR1 MNHEY, CDR2 SVGAGI. CDR3 in DNA: TGTGCCAGCAGTTACGGTCATGGCTACACCTTC. Translated: CASSYGHGYTF.

This clonotype was seen many times. The chain carries TRBV6-1 and TRBJ2-5; no reliable D call. The V end lost 3 bases, the J end lost 4 bases, and 9 bases lay between the germline ends. This CDR3 has 13 residues. From germline, CDR1 is MNHNS and CDR2 SASEGT. The CDR3 spells CASSDWVVETQYF. In DNA, the CDR3 is TGTGCCAGCAGTGATTGGGTAGTAGAGACCCAGTACTTC.

This clonotype was counted many times. This chain connects TRBV5-1 to TRBJ1-5; possible D gene TRBD1, 5 bases. Germline CDR1 reads SGHRS; CDR2 reads YFSETQ. The CDR3 runs to 17 residues. V shed 4 bases and J shed 0 bases, with 17 bases lying between them. CDR3: CASSPDPAGYSNQPQHF. The CDR3 nucleotides are TGCGCCAGCAGCCCAGATCCGGCAGGGTATAGCAATCAGCCCCAGCATTTT.

This chain joins TRBV11-2 and TRBJ2-6, with no clear D. The germline V and J ends were trimmed by 0 bases and 0 bases, with 12 bases remaining between them. The CDR3 loop spans 18 amino acids. Germline loops: CDR1 SGHAT, CDR2 FQNNGV. The CDR3 DNA sequence: TGTGCCAGCAGCTTAGATCTTGCCCCCCCCTCTGGGGCCAACGTCCTGACTTTC. Encoded protein: CASSLDLAPPSGANVLTF.